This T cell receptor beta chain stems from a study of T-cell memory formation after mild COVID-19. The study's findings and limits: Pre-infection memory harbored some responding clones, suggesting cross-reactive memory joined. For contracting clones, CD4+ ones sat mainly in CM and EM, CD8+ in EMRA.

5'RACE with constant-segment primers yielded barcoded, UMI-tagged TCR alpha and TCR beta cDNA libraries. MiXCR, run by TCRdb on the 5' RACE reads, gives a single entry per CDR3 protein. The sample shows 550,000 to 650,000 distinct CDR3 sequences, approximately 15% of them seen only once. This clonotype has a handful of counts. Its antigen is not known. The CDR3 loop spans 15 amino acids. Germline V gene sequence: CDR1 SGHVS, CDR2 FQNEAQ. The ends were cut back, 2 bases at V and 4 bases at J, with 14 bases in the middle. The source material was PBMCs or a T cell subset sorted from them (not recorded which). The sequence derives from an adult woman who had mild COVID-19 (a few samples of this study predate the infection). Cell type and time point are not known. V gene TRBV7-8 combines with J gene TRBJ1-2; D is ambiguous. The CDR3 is CASSLQALPLYGYTF. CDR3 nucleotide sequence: TGTGCCAGCAGCTTACAGGCGCTCCCTCTCTATGGCTACACCTTC. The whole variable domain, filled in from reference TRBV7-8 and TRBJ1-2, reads GAGVSQSPRYKVAKRGQDVALRCDPISGHVSLFWYQQALGQGPEFLTYFQNEAQLDKSGLPSDRFFAERPEGSVSTLKIQRTQQEDSAVYLCASSLQALPLYGYTFGSGTRLTVV.